Below, 6 T cell receptor beta chains from the same sample are listed, as sequenced in a study of blood T cell repertoires in COVID-19. Assay used: immunoSEQ multiplex PCR; TCRdb lists only in-frame clones, some missing. The sample lists roughly 120,000 clones, roughly nine tenths occurring once. Material: peripheral blood. These receptors were taken from a human donor in a cohort sampled during active COVID-19.

This clone was counted many times. This sample also contains other DNA sequences that code for the same CDR3. The chain has TRBV7-9 and TRBJ1-6, with 10 bases identical to TRBD1. V lost 5 bases and J lost 7; bases outside the gene matches: 5. CDR3 length: 15 residues. CDR1 is SEHNR and CDR2 is FQNEAQ in the germline V gene (reference sequence). CDR3 nucleotide sequence: TGTGCCAGCAGCCTAACGGGACAGGGGAATTCACCCCTCCACTTT. It is translated as CASSLTGQGNSPLHF.

The V gene is TRBV24-1, the J gene TRBJ1-2; perhaps TRBD1 as D (6 bases). Germline CDR1 KGHDR, CDR2 SFDVKD. Trimming removed 3 bases from V and 4 bases from J, with 11 bases in between. The CDR3 extends over 14 amino acids. CDR3 DNA sequence: TGTGCCACCAGTGATCCAGGGGTTGGCTATGGCTACACCTTC. This translates into CATSDPGVGYGYTF.

The count of this clone is one. This CDR3 reads CASSGLANTGELFF. CDR3 nucleotides: TGCGCCAGCAGTGGACTAGCAAACACCGGGGAGCTGTTTTTT. The V call is TRBV10-2, the J call TRBJ2-2; 7 nucleotides match TRBD2. The CDR3 loop spans 14 amino acids. CDR1 and CDR2 from the germline V gene are WSHSY and SAAADI. Trimming removed 4 bases from V and 2 bases from J; junction bases left unmatched: 1.

This clone was seen a few times. V and J are TRBV19 and TRBJ1-6; TRBD1 might be the D (6 bases). Trimming removed 4 bases from V and 5 bases from J, with 12 bases in between. The CDR3 sequence is 15 residues long. Per the germline V gene, CDR1 is LNHDA and CDR2 is SQIVND (reference sequence). CDR3 sequence: CASSNRVTDNSPLHF. DNA for the CDR3: TGTGCCAGTAGTAACAGGGTCACCGATAATTCACCCCTCCACTTT.

The chain joins TRBV5-6 to TRBJ1-6; tentative D call: TRBD1 (5 bases). The CDR3 loop spans 14 amino acids. From germline, CDR1 is SGHDT and CDR2 YYEEEE. Trimming took 3 bases from V and 8 from J, leaving 12 bases between them. The CDR3 DNA sequence: TGTGCCAGCAGCTCGGCTCCAGGGTATTCACCCCTCCACTTT. This translates into CASSSAPGYSPLHF. The full variable domain, completed using reference TRBV5-6 and TRBJ1-6, is DAGVTQSPTHLIKTRGQQVTLRCSPKSGHDTVSWYQQALGQGPQFIFQYYEEEERQRGNFPDRFSGHQFPNYSSELNVNALLLGDSALYLCASSSAPGYSPLHFGNGTRLTVT.

CDR3 coding DNA: TGTGCCAGGAGCGGAACCGGACAGGGGTCCTACGAGCAGTACTTC. It yields the protein CARSGTGQGSYEQYF. The chain has TRBV2 and TRBJ2-7; 9 nucleotides match TRBD1. The CDR3 consists of 15 residues. Per germline, CDR1 SNHLY and CDR2 FYNNEI. With V trimmed by 9 bases and J by 1 base, 10 bases remained unmatched.